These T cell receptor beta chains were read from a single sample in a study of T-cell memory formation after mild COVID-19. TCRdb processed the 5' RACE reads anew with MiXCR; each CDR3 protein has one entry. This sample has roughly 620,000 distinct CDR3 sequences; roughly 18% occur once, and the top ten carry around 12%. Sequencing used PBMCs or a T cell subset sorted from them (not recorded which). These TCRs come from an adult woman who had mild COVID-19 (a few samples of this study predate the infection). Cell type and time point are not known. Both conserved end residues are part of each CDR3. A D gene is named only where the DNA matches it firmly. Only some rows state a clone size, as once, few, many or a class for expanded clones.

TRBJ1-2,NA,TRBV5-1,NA,TGCGCCAGCAGCTTGGGACAGAGTTCTAACTATGGCTACACCTTC,CASSLGQSSNYGYTF
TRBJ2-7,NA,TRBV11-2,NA,TGTGCCAGCAGCTTGGGGCTTAGACGGGCCAACTTACCCTACGAGCAGTACTTC,CASSLGLRRANLPYEQYF
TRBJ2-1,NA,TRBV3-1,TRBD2,TGTGCCAGCAGCCAAGCGAACCTAGCGGGAGGAGCTCCGGATGAGCAGTTCTTC,CASSQANLAGGAPDEQFF
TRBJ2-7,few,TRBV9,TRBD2,TGTGCCAGCAGCGAGGGACTAGCGAACTACGAGCAGTACTTC,CASSEGLANYEQYF
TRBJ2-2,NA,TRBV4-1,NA,TGCGCCAGCAGCCAAGATATCAGGACCGGGGAGCTGTTTTTT,CASSQDIRTGELFF
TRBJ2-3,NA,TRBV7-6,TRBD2,TGTGCCAGCAGCTCACGTAGCGGGATCGGGGGCACAGATACGCAGTATTTT,CASSSRSGIGGTDTQYF
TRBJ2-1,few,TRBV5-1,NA,TGCGCCAGCAGCGCCCCGCCGGCTAGTTGGGGCGAGCAGTTCTTC,CASSAPPASWGEQFF
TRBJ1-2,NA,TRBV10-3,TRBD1,TGTGCCATCAGTGAGGGGACAGGCCGGGTCTATGGCTACACCTTC,CAISEGTGRVYGYTF
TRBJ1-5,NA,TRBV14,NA,TGTGCCAGCAGCCAATTAGGCTGGGGGCCCCAGCATTTT,CASSQLGWGPQHF
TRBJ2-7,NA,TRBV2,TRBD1,TGTGCCAGCCAGGGGGACACCTCCTACGAGCAGTACTTC,CASQGDTSYEQYF
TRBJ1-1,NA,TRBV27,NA,TGTGCCAGCATCCCTGATACAGGGTTAGGCACTGAAGCTTTCTTT,CASIPDTGLGTEAFF
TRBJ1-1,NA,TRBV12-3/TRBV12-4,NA,TGTGCCAGCAGTGAGGACGCGGGGAGTGAAGCTTTCTTT,CASSEDAGSEAFF
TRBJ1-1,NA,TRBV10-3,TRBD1,TGTGCCATCACCCCCCTACCGGGACAGGGGGCTTTCTTT,CAITPLPGQGAFF
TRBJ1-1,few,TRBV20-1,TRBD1,TGCAGTGCTAGAGTTGGGACAGCCCAGAACACTGAAGCTTTCTTT,CSARVGTAQNTEAFF
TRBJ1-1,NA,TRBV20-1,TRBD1,TGCAGTGCTAGAGCCACGGACAGGGCGGTAACTGAAGCTTTCTTT,CSARATDRAVTEAFF
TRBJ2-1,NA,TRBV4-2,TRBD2,TGTGCCAGCAGCCTCCAAACCGGGACTAGCGGGTTTAGTGATGAGCAGTTCTTC,CASSLQTGTSGFSDEQFF
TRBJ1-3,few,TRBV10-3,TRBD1,TGTGCCATCAGGGGACAGGTCAACACCATATATTTT,CAIRGQVNTIYF
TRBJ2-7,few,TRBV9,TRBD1,TGTGCCAGCAGCGTAGGAGGACAGGCTGGCGGCGAGCAGTACTTC,CASSVGGQAGGEQYF
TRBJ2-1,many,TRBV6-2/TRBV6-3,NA,TGTGCCAGCAGTTCCTCGGGGCATGAGCAGTTCTTC,CASSSSGHEQFF
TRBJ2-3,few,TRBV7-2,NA,TGTGCCAGCAGTCTTTCTATAGGCTCTAGCACAGATACGCAGTATTTT,CASSLSIGSSTDTQYF
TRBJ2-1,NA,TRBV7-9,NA,TGTGCCAGCAGCTTAATTGGCCCCAACAATGAGCAGTTCTTC,CASSLIGPNNEQFF
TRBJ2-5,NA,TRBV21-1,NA,TGTGATGTCGGGACAGCCTTACAAGAGACCCAGTACTTC,CDVGTALQETQYF
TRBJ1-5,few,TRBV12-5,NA,TGTGCTAGTGGCCTCGGGAGCAATCAGCCCCAGCATTTT,CASGLGSNQPQHF
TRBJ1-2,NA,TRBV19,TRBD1,TGTGCCAGTAGGCCTGGGAGCGGGACAGGGAAACTCTATGGCTACACCTTC,CASRPGSGTGKLYGYTF
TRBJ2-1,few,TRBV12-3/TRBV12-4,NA,TGTGCCAGCAGTTTAGTACTAGCCTACAATGAGCAGTTCTTC,CASSLVLAYNEQFF
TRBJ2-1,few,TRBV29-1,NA,TGCAGCGTCCTCCTCCCCCTCTTGAGCGGAGTCTACAATGAGCAGTTCTTC,CSVLLPLLSGVYNEQFF
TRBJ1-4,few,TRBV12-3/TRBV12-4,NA,TGTGCCAGCAGTGCGCAGGGGTACATCAATGAAAAACTGTTTTTT,CASSAQGYINEKLFF
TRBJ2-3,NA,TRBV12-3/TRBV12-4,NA,TGTGCCAGCAGGCCTGAGAACACAGATACGCAGTATTTT,CASRPENTDTQYF
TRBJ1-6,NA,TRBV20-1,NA,TGCAGTGCTAGAGACGCCGGGGGTTCACCCCTCCACTTT,CSARDAGGSPLHF
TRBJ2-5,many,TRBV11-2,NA,TGTGCCAGCAGCCCACCCGGGACCCAAGAGACCCAGTACTTC,CASSPPGTQETQYF
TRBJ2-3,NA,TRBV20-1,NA,TGCAGTGCCCTAACTCAATCCACAGATACGCAGTATTTT,CSALTQSTDTQYF
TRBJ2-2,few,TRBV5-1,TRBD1,TGCGCCAGCAGCCTAATGACCGGGACAGACACCGGGGAGCTGTTTTTT,CASSLMTGTDTGELFF
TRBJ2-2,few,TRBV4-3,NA,TGCGCCAGCAGCCAAGTACCCCCCGGGGAGCTGTTTTTT,CASSQVPPGELFF
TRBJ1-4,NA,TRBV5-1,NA,TGCGCCAGCAGAAGGGAGACAGCAACTATCGGTGAAAAACTGTTTTTT,CASRRETATIGEKLFF
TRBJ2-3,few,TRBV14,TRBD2,TGTGCCAGCAGCTACTTACTAGCGACAGATACGCAGTATTTT,CASSYLLATDTQYF
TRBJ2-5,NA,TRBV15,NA,TGTGCCACCAGCAGACGTTACCAAGAGACCCAGTACTTC,CATSRRYQETQYF
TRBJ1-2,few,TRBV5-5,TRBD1,TGTGCCAGCAGCTCCGGGACAGGGGCTTCTAACTATGGCTACACCTTC,CASSSGTGASNYGYTF
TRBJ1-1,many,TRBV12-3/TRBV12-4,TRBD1,TGTGCCAGCAGTTTAGCTGGGACAGGCTGGACTGAAGCTTTCTTT,CASSLAGTGWTEAFF
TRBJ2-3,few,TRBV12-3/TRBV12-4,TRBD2,TGTGCCAGCAGTTTATCAACTAGCGGGGTGGCCCTAAGAACCACAGATACGCAGTATTTT,CASSLSTSGVALRTTDTQYF
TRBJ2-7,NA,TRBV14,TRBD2,TGTGCCAGCAGCCCATGGCGACTAGCGGGCGACTACGAGCAGTACTTC,CASSPWRLAGDYEQYF
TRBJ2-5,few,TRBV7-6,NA,TGTGCCAGCAGCCACATGCAAGAGACCCAGTACTTC,CASSHMQETQYF
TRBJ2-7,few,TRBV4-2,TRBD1,TGTGCCAGCAGCCAAGATTACCTGACAGGGGGCAGGTACGAGCAGTACTTC,CASSQDYLTGGRYEQYF
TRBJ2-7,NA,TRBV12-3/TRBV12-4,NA,TGTGCCAGCAGTTGCCGGGGCCCCCCTCGGGTTTGCGAGCAGTACTTC,CASSCRGPPRVCEQYF
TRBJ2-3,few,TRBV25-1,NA,TGTGCCAGCAGCGTTGGGTTTGCGGATACGCAGTATTTT,CASSVGFADTQYF
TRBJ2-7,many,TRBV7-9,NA,TGTGCCAGCTCACCACCAGGAGGCTACGAGCAGTACTTC,CASSPPGGYEQYF
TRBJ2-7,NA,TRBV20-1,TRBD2,TGCAGTGCTAGAGGGAAACTAGCGGGAGGGTACGAGCAGTACTTC,CSARGKLAGGYEQYF
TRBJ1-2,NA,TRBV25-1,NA,TGTGCCAGCAGTGTCGGGATGGACTATGGCTACACCTTC,CASSVGMDYGYTF
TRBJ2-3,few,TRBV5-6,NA,TGTGCCAGCAGCTTGACTGGACCCCCCCAGTATTTT,CASSLTGPPQYF
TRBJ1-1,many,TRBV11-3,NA,TGTGCCAGCAGCTCAGGGGTAAACACTGAAGCTTTCTTT,CASSSGVNTEAFF
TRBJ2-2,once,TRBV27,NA,TGTGCCAGCAGTTTATCGTGGGGCGGCGGGGAGCTGTTTTTT,CASSLSWGGGELFF
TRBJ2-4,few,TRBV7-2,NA,TGTGCCAGCAGCCTATCGGACGCCAAAAACATTCAGTACTTC,CASSLSDAKNIQYF